The present T cell receptor beta chain was sequenced within a study of blood T cell repertoires in COVID-19. Looking at the study overall: Collection of acute and convalescent COVID-19 samples took place in the United States, Italy and Spain. T cells, B-cell-depleted T cells, or PBMCs supplied cDNA or gDNA.

The length of the CDR3 is 12 residues. The V gene lost 5 bases and the J gene lost 7 bases, with 9 bases spanning the gap. Germline CDR1 reads SGHTA; CDR2 reads FQGNSA. Authors' processing steps: Counts of nucleated cells, estimated from reference gene primer amplification, were obtained. Assay: immunoSEQ multiplex PCR; the TCRdb copy retains only in-frame clones and omits some. D and trimming come from the DNA, and the V and J calls and clone size come from that table. The sample comprises approximately 120,000 clones, around 80% of which are singletons, and around 4.7% rests with the top ten. The source of this sequence is a human donor in a cohort sampled during active or convalescent COVID-19. V is TRBV7-2 and J is TRBJ2-1; unclear D gene. The sample taken for sequencing was peripheral blood. The CDR3 is CASSESRNEQFF. The CDR3 nucleotides are TGTGCCAGCAGCGAGTCCAGGAATGAGCAGTTCTTC.